This T cell receptor beta chain comes out of a study of neurological immune-mediated disorders. Study-wide background: Of around 34 multiple sclerosis patients, some 30 were relapsing-remitting and 3 secondary progressive.

There are many counts of this clonotype. Its target is unknown. Germline V gene lookup returns CDR1 MNHEY and CDR2 SMNVEV (reference sequence). Trimming pared 1 base from V and 4 bases from J, leaving 10 bases between. The CDR3 totals 14 residues. TCRdb re-derived calls from the 5' RACE reads in MiXCR, one entry per CDR3 protein. The data contain 55,000 to 65,000 distinct CDR3 sequences, around 3.6% of them singletons. Points from the study as a whole: Any association between clinical or MRI features and the multiple sclerosis repertoire cluster was absent.

This chain joins TRBV27 and TRBJ1-2; D remains ambiguous. The TCR sequence derives from a woman aged 25 to 39 with multiple sclerosis. The sample was PBMCs. The CDR3 DNA reads TGTGCCAGCAGTTTATTCGGCAGAACCTATGGCTACACCTTC. Its protein product is CASSLFGRTYGYTF.